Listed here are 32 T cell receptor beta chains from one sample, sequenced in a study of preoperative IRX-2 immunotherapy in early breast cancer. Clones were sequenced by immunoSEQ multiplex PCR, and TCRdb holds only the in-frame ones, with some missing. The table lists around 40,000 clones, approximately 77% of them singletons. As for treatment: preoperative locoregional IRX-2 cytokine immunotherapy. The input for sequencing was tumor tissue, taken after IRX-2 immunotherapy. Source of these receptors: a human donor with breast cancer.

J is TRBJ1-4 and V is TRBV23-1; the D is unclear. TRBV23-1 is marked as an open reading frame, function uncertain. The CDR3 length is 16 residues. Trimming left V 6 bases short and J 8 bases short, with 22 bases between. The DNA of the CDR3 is TGCGCCAGCAGCCAACCACTAGGAGGGTACAGCGAAAAACTGTTTTTT. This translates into CASSQPLGGYSEKLFF.

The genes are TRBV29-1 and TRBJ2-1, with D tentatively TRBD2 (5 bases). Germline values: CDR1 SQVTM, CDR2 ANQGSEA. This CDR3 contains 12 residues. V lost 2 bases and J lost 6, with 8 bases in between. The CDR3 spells CSVETDFNEQFF. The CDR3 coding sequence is TGCAGCGTTGAAACGGACTTCAATGAGCAGTTCTTC.

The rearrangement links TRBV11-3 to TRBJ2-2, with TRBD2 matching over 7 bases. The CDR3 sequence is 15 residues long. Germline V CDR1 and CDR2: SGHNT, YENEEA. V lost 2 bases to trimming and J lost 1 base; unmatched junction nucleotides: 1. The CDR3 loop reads CASSLTGGNTGELFF. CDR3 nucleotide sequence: TGTGCCAGCAGCTTAACGGGAGGGAACACCGGGGAGCTGTTTTTT.

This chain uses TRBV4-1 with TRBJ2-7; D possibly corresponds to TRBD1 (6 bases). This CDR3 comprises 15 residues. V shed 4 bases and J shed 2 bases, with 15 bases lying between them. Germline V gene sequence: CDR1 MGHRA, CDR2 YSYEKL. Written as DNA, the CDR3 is TGCGCCAGCAGCCCTCAAAAAGGACAGACCTACGAGCAGTACTTC. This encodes CASSPQKGQTYEQYF.

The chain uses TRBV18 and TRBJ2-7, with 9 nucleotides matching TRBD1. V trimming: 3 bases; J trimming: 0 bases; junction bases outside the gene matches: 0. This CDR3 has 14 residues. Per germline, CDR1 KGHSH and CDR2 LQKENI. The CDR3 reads CASSPTGGSYEQYF. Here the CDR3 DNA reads TGTGCCAGCTCACCGACAGGGGGCTCCTACGAGCAGTACTTC.

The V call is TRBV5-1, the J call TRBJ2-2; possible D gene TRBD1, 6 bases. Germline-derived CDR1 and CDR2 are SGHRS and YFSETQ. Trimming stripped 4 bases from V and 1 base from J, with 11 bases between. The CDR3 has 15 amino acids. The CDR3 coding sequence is TGCGCCAGCAGCGGGTCGACAGGGAACACCGGGGAGCTGTTTTTT. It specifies CASSGSTGNTGELFF.

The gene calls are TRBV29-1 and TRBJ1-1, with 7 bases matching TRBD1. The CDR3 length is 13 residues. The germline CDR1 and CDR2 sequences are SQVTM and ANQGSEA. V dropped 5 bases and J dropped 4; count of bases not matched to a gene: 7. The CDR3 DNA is TGCAGCGTTAATCAGGGGGGTGGCACTGAAGCTTTCTTT. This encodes CSVNQGGGTEAFF.

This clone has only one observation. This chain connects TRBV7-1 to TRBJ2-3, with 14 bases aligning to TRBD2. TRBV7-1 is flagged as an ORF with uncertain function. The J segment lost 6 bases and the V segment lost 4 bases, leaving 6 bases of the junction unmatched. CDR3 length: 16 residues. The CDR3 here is CASSLGLAGVSDTQYF. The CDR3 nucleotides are TGTGCCAGCAGCTTGGGACTAGCGGGAGTTTCCGATACGCAGTATTTT.

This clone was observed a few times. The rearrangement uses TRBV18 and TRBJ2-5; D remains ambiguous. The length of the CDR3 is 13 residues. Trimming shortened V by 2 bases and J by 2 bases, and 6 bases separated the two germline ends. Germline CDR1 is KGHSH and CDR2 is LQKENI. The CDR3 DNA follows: TGTGCCAGCTCACCAGTGACTCAAGAGACCCAGTACTTC. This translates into CASSPVTQETQYF.

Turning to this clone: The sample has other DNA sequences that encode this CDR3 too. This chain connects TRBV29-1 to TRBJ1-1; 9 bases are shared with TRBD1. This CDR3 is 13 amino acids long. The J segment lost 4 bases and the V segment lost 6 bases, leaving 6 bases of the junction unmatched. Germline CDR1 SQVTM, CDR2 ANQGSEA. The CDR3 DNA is TGCAGCGTCGGGACAGGGACAAGCACTGAAGCTTTCTTT. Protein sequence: CSVGTGTSTEAFF.

The CDR3 DNA reads as TGTGCCAGCAGCTTAGACAGGGACGGGGGCTATGGCTACACCTTC. It translates to CASSLDRDGGYGYTF. The chain couples TRBV7-5 to TRBJ1-2. TRBV7-5 is annotated as a pseudogene. There are 15 residues in the CDR3.

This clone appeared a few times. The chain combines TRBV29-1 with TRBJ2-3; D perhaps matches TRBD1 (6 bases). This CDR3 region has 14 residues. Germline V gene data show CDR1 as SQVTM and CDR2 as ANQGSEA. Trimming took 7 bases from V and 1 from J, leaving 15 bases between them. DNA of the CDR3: TGCAGCGCTGACACTAGACAGGGCACAGATACGCAGTATTTT. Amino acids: CSADTRQGTDTQYF.

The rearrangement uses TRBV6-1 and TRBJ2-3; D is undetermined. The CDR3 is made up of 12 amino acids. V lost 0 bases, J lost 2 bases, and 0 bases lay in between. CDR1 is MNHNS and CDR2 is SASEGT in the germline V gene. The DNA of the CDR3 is TGTGCCAGCAGTGAAGCCACAGATACGCAGTATTTT. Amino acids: CASSEATDTQYF.

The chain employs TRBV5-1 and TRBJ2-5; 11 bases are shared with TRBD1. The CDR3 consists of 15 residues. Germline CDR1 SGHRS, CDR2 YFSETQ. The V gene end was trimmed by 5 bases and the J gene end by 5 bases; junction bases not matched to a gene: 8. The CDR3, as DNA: TGCGCCAGCAGTTCCGGACAGGGGGCGGGCGAGACCCAGTACTTC. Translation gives CASSSGQGAGETQYF.

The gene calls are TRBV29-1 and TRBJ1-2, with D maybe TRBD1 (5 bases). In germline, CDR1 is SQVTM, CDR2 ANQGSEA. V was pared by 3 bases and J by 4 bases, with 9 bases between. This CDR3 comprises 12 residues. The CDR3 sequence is CSVEWGTYGYTF. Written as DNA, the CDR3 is TGCAGCGTTGAGTGGGGGACCTATGGCTACACCTTC.

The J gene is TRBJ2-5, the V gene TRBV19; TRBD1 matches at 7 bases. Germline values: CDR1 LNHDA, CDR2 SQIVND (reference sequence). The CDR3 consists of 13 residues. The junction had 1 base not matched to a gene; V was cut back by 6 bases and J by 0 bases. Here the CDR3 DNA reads TGTGCCAGTAGGGGGACAGACCAAGAGACCCAGTACTTC. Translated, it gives CASRGTDQETQYF.

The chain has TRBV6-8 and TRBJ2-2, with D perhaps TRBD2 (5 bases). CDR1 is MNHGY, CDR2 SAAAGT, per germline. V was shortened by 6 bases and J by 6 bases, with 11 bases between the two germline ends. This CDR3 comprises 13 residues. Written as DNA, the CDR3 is TGTGCCAGCAGCGGACTCGTCCCCGGGGAGCTGTTTTTT. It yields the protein CASSGLVPGELFF.

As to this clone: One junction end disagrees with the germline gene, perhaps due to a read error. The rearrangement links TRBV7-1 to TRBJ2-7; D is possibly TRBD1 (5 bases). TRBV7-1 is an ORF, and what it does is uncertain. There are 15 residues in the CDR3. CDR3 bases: TGTACCAGCAGTCAATACGCCGACAGATCCTACGAGCAGTACTTC. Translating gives CTSSQYADRSYEQYF.

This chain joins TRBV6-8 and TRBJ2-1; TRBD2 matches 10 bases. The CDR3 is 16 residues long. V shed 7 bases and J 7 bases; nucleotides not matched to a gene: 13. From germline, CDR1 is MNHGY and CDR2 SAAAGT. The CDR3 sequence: CASNQNGLAGVNEQFF. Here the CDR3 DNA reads TGTGCCAGCAACCAAAACGGGCTAGCGGGAGTTAATGAGCAGTTCTTC.

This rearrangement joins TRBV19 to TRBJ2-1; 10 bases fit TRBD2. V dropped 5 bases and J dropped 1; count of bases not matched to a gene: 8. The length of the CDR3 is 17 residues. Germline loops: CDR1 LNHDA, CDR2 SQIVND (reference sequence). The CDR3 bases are TGTGCCAGTAGTTACCTTCTACTAGCGGGGTCCTACAATGAGCAGTTCTTC. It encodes CASSYLLLAGSYNEQFF.

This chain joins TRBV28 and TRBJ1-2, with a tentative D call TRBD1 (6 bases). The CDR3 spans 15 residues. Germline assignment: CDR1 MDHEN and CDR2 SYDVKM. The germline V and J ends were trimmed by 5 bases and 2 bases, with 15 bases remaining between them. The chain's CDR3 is CASSTPDRTNYGYTF. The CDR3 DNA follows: TGTGCCAGCAGTACCCCGGACAGAACCAACTATGGCTACACCTTC.

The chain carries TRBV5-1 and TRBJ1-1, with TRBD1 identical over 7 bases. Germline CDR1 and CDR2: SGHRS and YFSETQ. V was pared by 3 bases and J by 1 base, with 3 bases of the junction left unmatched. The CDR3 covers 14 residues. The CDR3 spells CASSSRQGNTEAFF. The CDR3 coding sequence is TGCGCCAGCAGCTCCAGACAGGGGAACACTGAAGCTTTCTTT.

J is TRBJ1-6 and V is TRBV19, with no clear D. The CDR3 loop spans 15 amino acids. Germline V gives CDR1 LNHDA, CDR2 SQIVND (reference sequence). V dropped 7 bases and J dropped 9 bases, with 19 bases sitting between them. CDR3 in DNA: TGTGCCAGTAACCCAGGAATACGTCGAATTTCACCCCTCCACTTT. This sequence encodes CASNPGIRRISPLHF.

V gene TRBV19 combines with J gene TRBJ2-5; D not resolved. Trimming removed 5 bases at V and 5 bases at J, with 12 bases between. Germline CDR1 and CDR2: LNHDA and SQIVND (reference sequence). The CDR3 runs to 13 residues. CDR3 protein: CASSLGAGETQYF. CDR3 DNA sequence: TGTGCCAGTAGTTTAGGTGCTGGGGAGACCCAGTACTTC.

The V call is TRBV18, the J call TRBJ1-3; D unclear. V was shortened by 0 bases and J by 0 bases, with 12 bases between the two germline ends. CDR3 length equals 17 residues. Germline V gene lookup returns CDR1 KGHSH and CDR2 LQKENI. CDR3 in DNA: TGTGCCAGCTCACCACCGTGGGTGAGCGGCTCTGGAAACACCATATATTTT. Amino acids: CASSPPWVSGSGNTIYF.

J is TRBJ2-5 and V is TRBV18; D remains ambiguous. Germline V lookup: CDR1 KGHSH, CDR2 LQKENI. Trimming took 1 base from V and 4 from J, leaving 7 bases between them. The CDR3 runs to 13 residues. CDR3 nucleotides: TGTGCCAGCTCACCACGGGGTGGAGAGACCCAGTACTTC. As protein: CASSPRGGETQYF. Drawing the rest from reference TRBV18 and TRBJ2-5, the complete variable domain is NAGVMQNPRHLVRRRGQEARLRCSPMKGHSHVYWYRQLPEEGLKFMVYLQKENIIDESGMPKERFSAEFPKEGPSILRIQQVVRGDSAAYFCASSPRGGETQYFGPGTRLLVL.

The CDR3 DNA follows: TGTGCCAGCAGGACAGGGATGAACACTGAAGCTTTCTTT. It translates to CASRTGMNTEAFF. J is TRBJ1-1 and V is TRBV6-7; 7 bases agree with TRBD1. TRBV6-7 is an ORF, and what it does is uncertain. The CDR3 contains 13 residues. V was pared by 6 bases and J by 0 bases, with 1 base of the junction left unmatched.

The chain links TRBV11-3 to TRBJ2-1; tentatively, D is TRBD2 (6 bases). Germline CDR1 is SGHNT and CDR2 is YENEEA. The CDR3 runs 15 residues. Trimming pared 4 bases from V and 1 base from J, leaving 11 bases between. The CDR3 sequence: CASSSRGASYNEQFF. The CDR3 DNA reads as TGTGCCAGCAGCTCGCGCGGGGCTTCCTACAATGAGCAGTTCTTC.

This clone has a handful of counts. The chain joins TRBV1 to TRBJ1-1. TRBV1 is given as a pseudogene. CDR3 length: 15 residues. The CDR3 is CASSLSKGRETEAFF. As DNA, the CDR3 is TGCGCCAGCAGCCTTTCTAAGGGCCGAGAGACTGAAGCTTTCTTT.

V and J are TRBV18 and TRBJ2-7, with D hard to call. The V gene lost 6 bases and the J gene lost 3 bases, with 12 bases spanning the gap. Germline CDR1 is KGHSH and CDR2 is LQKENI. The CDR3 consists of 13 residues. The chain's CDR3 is CASSHGRNYEQYF. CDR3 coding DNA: TGTGCCAGCTCCCACGGACGGAACTACGAGCAGTACTTC.

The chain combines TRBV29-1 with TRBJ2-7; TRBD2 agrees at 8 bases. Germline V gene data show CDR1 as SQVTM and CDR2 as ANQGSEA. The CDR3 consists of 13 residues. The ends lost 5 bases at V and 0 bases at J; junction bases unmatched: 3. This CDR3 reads CSVSGRLSYEQYF. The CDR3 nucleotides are TGCAGCGTTAGCGGGAGACTCTCCTACGAGCAGTACTTC.

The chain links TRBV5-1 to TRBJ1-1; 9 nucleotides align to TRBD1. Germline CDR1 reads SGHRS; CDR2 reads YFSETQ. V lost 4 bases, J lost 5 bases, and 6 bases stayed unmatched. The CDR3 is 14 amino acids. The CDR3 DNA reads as TGCGCCAGCAGCCGTAAGACAGGGGGTACTGAAGCTTTCTTT. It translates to CASSRKTGGTEAFF.